The TCR beta chain under discussion was sequenced for a study of cytomegalovirus exposure and HLA in healthy donors. Study-wide results and limits: Later analysis placed DRB1 highest and HLA-C lowest in TCR association rates, which differed by HLA locus. Researchers left out some V segments, among them TRBV6-2 and TRBV6-3, as indistinguishable.

Amplification used 60 Vbeta primers and 13 Jbeta primers. This table comes from immunoSEQ multiplex PCR, and its TCRdb copy is limited to in-frame clones, with some not included. Of some 100,000 clones listed, 69% were seen once; the top ten hold 5% to 7%. Turning to this clone: Its specificity is not known.

The CDR3 is 13 residues long. The germline V gene has CDR1 SGHDT and CDR2 YYEEEE. Trimming took 4 bases from V and 6 from J, leaving 10 bases between them. The clonotype comes from a woman in her seventies in good health and CMV-seropositive. The sample consisted of PBMCs. The chain uses TRBV5-6 and TRBJ2-2; D ambiguous. CDR3 in DNA: TGTGCCAGCAGCAAAGTTGCGGCCGGGGAGCTGTTTTTT. Translation gives CASSKVAAGELFF.